Presented here are 8 T cell receptor beta chains from one specimen sequenced in a study of human T cells and chemical hapten exposure. MiXCR was run by TCRdb on the RACE reads, yielding one entry per CDR3 protein. The sample records some 380,000 distinct CDR3 sequences, roughly 5% being singletons. Sample time point: patch test 1, 2 weeks after DPC sensitization. Stated treatment: therapeutic diphenylcyclopropenone sensitization with weekly scalp DPC. Specimen: whole blood, collected in connection with sensitization to the hapten diphenylcyclopropenone (DPC). Receptor source: a woman aged 50 to 65 with alopecia areata. Some clones in this sample may be carry-over from other donors' samples.

This clonotype was seen many times. The chain couples TRBV12-3 or TRBV12-4 to TRBJ2-2; the D gene is possibly TRBD1 (5 bases). The CDR3 contains 14 residues. The V end was cut by 5 bases, the J end by 5 bases, with 12 bases between. This CDR3 is CASSPRARTGELFF. DNA of the CDR3: TGTGCCAGCAGTCCCAGGGCACGGACCGGGGAGCTGTTTTTT.

The chain uses TRBV29-1 and TRBJ2-7; 8 nucleotides line up with TRBD2. The CDR3 sequence is 13 residues long. Trimming at V came to 2 bases and at J to 6 bases, leaving 6 bases not matched to a gene. Germline V gene sequence: CDR1 SQVTM, CDR2 ANQGSEA. CDR3: CSVEPSGGFEQYF. As DNA, the CDR3 is TGCAGCGTTGAACCCAGCGGGGGATTCGAGCAGTACTTC.

This clonotype was counted at least ten times. The CDR3 reads CASSVEGGDSYEQYF. Written as DNA, the CDR3 is TGTGCCAGCAGCGTAGAGGGCGGTGACTCCTACGAGCAGTACTTC. This rearrangement joins TRBV9 to TRBJ2-7, with unresolved D. Deletions cut 0 bases from V and 0 bases from J, with 10 bases between. Germline CDR1 is SGDLS and CDR2 is YYNGEE. CDR3 length equals 15 residues. Based on the CDR3 plus reference TRBV9 and TRBJ2-7, the full variable domain is DSGVTQTPKHLITATGQRVTLRCSPRSGDLSVYWYQQSLDQGLQFLIQYYNGEERAKGNILERFSAQQFPDLHSELNLSSLELGDSALYFCASSVEGGDSYEQYFGPGTRLTVT.

Concerning this clonotype: It may be a read error: a sequence one base away is much more abundant. The J gene is TRBJ2-3, the V gene TRBV11-2; D perhaps matches TRBD2 (6 bases). CDR3 size: 17 residues. In germline, CDR1 is SGHAT, CDR2 FQNNGV. The DNA of the CDR3 is TGTGCCAGCAGCTTAAGATCAAGGGGCGGGGTCACAGATGCGCAGTATTTT. Translation: CASSLRSRGGVTDAQYF.

The rearrangement links TRBV10-3 to TRBJ1-1, with 7 bases that match TRBD1. CDR1 is ENHRY and CDR2 is SYGVKD in the germline V gene. This CDR3 contains 13 residues. V gave up 10 bases and J gave up 0 bases; unmatched junction bases: 5. This chain's CDR3 is CATGQDLNTEAFF. CDR3 coding DNA: TGTGCCACCGGACAGGATTTGAACACTGAAGCTTTCTTT.

This chain links TRBV29-1 with TRBJ2-1; 11 bases map to TRBD2. The V gene end was trimmed by 7 bases and the J gene end by 6 bases; junction bases not matched to a gene: 8. The germline gives CDR1 SQVTM, CDR2 ANQGSEA. The length of the CDR3 is 14 residues. CDR3 loop: CSAVPTSGSNEQFF. The CDR3 coding sequence is TGCAGCGCCGTCCCAACTAGCGGGAGCAATGAGCAGTTCTTC.

Many counts were recorded for this clonotype. The rearrangement links TRBV12-3 or TRBV12-4 to TRBJ1-5; no reliable D call. Trimming left V 5 bases short and J 7 bases short, with 15 bases between. The CDR3 is made up of 14 amino acids. For the CDR3, the DNA is TGTGCCAGCAGTAGTTCGGACCTTAGCCAGCCCCAGCATTTT. This gives the protein CASSSSDLSQPQHF.

This clonotype was picked up many times. The rearrangement uses TRBV7-2 and TRBJ1-3, with a tentative D call TRBD1 (5 bases). CDR1 and CDR2 (germline): SGHTA, FQGNSA. This CDR3 contains 13 residues. V shed 3 bases and J shed 4 bases, with 7 bases lying between them. The CDR3 DNA is TGTGCCAGCAGCTTGACAGAAGGAAACACCATATATTTT. Translated: CASSLTEGNTIYF.